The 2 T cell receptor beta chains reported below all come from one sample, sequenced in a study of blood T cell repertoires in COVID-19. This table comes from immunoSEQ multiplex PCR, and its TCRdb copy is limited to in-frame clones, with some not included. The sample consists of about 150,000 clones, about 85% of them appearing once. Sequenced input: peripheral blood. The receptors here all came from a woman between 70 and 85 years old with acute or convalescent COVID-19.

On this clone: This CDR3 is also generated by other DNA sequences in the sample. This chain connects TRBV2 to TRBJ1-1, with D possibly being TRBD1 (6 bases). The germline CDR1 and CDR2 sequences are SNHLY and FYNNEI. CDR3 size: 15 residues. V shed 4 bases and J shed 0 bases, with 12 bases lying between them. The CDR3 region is CASSVDRGLNTEAFF. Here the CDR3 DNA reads TGTGCCAGCAGTGTGGACAGAGGCTTGAACACTGAAGCTTTCTTT.

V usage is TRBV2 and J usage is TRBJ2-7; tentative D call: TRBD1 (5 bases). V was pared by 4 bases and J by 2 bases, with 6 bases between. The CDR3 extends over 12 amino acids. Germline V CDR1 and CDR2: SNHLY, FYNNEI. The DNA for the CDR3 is TGTGCCAGCAGTGGACAGACCTACGAGCAGTACGTC. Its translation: CASSGQTYEQYV.